This is a list of T cell receptor beta chains from one sample in a study of blood T cell repertoires in COVID-19. Repertoires were generated with immunoSEQ multiplex PCR, while TCRdb's copy carries only in-frame clones and drops some. The repertoire holds about 350,000 clones, with 88% as singletons. The sequenced material came from PBMCs or T cells enriched from blood (not recorded which). Receptors were obtained from a woman between 25 and 40 years old who had been exposed to COVID-19. Each CDR3 is given with its conserved first and last residue. D genes are given only for firm matches. Some rows have no size entry. The others give once, few or many, or a class for an expanded clone.

clone size | D gene | J gene | V gene | CDR3 protein | CDR3 DNA
- | TRBD2 | TRBJ2-4 | TRBV27 | CASSLGTSRYIQYF | TGTGCCAGCAGTTTGGGGACTAGTAGATACATTCAGTACTTC
- | - | TRBJ1-2 | TRBV7-2 | CASSSGQTQGRGYTF | TGTGCCAGCAGCTCCGGACAGACACAGGGTAGGGGCTACACCTTC
- | TRBD2 | TRBJ2-2 | TRBV5-4 | CASSPGTSGRDTGELFF | TGTGCCAGCAGCCCCGGGACTAGCGGGAGGGACACCGGGGAGCTGTTTTTT
- | - | TRBJ1-4 | TRBV7-6 | CASSLRGSGGEKLFF | TGTGCCAGCAGCTTACGCGGTTCGGGTGGTGAAAAACTGTTTTTT
- | - | TRBJ2-3 | TRBV3-1/TRBV3-2 | CASSQVWHNTDTQYF | TGTGCCAGCAGCCAAGTTTGGCATAACACAGATACGCAGTATTTT
- | - | TRBJ1-3 | TRBV28 | CASSWGGVSGNTIYF | TGTGCCAGCAGTTGGGGGGGCGTGTCTGGAAACACCATATATTTT
- | TRBD1 | TRBJ1-1 | TRBV5-1 | CASSTGQGGNTEAFF | TGCGCCAGCAGCACCGGACAGGGGGGAAACACTGAAGCTTTCTTT
- | - | TRBJ2-1 | TRBV7-3 | CASSLVGSYNEQFF | TGTGCCAGCAGCTTGGTCGGGTCCTACAATGAGCAGTTCTTC
- | TRBD1 | TRBJ1-1 | TRBV18 | CASSPLGQRLMNTEAFF | TGTGCCAGCTCACCCTTGGGACAGCGTTTAATGAACACTGAAGCTTTCTTT
- | - | TRBJ1-1 | TRBV11-2 | CASSLLSGAEAFF | TGTGCCAGCAGCCTTCTATCGGGAGCGGAAGCTTTCTTT
once | - | TRBJ1-1 | TRBV27 | CASVPRGGRTEAFF | TGTGCCAGCGTACCCAGGGGAGGGCGCACTGAAGCTTTCTTT
- | - | TRBJ1-4 | TRBV28 | CASTEQVLEKLFF | TGTGCCAGCACAGAACAGGTGCTGGAAAAACTGTTTTTT
- | - | TRBJ1-2 | TRBV5-1 | CAPGSGRSCGYTF | TGCGCCCCCGGTTCTGGGCGCTCGTGTGGCTACACCTTC
- | TRBD2 | TRBJ2-7 | TRBV27 | CASRRKANGRAESYEQYF | TGTGCCAGCAGACGAAAGGCGAACGGGAGGGCCGAGTCCTACGAGCAGTACTTC